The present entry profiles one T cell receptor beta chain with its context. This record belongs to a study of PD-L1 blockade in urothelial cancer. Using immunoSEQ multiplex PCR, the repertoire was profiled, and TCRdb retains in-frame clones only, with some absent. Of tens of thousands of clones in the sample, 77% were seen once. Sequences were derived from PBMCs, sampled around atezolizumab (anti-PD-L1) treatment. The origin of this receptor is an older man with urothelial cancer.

In nucleotides, the CDR3 is TGTGCCAGCAGCAATGCCGGGACAAATTCAGCTGAAGCTTTCTTT. Translation gives CASSNAGTNSAEAFF. The chain couples TRBV7-2 to TRBJ1-1, with TRBD1 as a possible D gene (6 bases). CDR3 length equals 15 residues. Germline V gene lookup returns CDR1 SGHTA and CDR2 FQGNSA. Trimming left V 5 bases short and J 6 bases short, with 19 bases between.